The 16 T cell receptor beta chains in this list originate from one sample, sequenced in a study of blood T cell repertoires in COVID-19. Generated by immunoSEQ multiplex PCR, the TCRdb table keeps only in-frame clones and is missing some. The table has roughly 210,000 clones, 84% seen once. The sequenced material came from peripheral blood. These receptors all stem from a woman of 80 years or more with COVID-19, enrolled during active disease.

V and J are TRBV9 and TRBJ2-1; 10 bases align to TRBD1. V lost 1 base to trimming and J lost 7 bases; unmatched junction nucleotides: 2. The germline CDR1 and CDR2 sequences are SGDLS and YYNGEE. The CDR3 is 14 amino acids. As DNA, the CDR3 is TGTGCCAGCAGCGTAAGACAGGGGGCAAATGAGCAGTTCTTC. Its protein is CASSVRQGANEQFF.

Here the CDR3 reads CTSSPGLEIVSSTDTQYF. The CDR3 DNA reads as TGCACCAGCAGCCCGGGACTAGAGATAGTCTCTAGCACAGATACGCAGTATTTT. The chain couples TRBV1 to TRBJ2-3; whether TRBD2, the table's D call, matches the DNA was not checked. TRBV1 is classified as a pseudogene. This CDR3 is 18 amino acids long.

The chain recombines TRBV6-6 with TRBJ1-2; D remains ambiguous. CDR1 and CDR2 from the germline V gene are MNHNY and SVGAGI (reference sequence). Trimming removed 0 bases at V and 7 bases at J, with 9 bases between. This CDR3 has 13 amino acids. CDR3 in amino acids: CASSYSSGVGYTF. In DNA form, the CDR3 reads TGTGCCAGCAGTTACTCATCCGGGGTTGGCTACACCTTC.

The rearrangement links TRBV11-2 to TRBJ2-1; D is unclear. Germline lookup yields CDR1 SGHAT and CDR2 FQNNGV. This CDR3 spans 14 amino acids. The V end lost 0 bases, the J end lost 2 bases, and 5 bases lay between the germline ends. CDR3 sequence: CASSLDLTYNEQFF. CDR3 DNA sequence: TGTGCCAGCAGCTTAGATTTAACCTACAATGAGCAGTTCTTC.

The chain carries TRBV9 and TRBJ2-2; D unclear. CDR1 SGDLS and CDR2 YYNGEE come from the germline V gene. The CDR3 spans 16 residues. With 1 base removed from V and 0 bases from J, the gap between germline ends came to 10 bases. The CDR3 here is CASSVWAGSNTGELFF. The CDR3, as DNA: TGTGCCAGCAGCGTATGGGCAGGCTCGAACACCGGGGAGCTGTTTTTT.

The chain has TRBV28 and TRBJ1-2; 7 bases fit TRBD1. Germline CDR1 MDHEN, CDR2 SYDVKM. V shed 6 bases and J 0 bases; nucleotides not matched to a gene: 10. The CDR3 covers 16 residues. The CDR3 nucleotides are TGTGCCAGCAGCCCCGGAGGGACAGTTACTAACTATGGCTACACCTTC. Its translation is CASSPGGTVTNYGYTF.

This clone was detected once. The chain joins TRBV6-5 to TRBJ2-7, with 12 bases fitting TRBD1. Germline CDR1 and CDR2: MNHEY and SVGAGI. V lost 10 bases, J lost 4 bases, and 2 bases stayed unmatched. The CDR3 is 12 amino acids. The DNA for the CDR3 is TGTGCCACGGGACAGGGGGCATACGAGCAGTACTTC. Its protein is CATGQGAYEQYF.

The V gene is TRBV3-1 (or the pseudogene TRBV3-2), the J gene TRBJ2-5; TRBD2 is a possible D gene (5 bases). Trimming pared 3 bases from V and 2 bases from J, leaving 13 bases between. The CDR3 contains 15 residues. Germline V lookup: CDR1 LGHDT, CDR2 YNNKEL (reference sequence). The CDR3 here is CASSQAGLGQETQYF. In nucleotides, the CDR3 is TGTGCCAGCAGCCAGGCTGGACTGGGACAAGAGACCCAGTACTTC.

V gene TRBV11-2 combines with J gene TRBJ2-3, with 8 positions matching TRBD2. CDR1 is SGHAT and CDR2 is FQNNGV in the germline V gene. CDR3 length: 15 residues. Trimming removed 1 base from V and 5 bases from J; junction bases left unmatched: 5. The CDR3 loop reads CASSLASLAGDTQYF. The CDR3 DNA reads TGTGCCAGCAGCTTAGCTTCTCTAGCGGGAGATACGCAGTATTTT.

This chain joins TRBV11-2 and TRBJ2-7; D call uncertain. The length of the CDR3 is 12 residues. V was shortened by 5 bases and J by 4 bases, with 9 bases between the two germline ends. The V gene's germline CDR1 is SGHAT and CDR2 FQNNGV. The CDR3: CASSPSWYEQYF. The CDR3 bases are TGTGCCAGCAGCCCTAGTTGGTACGAGCAGTACTTC.

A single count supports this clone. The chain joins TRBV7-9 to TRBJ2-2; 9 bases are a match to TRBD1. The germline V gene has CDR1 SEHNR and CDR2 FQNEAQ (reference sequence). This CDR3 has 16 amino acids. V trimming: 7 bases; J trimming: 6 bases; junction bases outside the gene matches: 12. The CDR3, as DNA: TGTGCCAGCACCAAAAGGGGACAGGGTCTCCCCGGGGAGCTGTTTTTT. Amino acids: CASTKRGQGLPGELFF.

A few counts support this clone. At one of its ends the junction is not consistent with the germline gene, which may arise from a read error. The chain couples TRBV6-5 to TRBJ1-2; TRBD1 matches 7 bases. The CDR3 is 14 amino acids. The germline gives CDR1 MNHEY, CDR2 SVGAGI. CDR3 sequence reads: CASNYRQGGYGYTF. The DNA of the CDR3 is TGTGCCAGCAATTACAGACAGGGTGGCTATGGCTACACCTTC.

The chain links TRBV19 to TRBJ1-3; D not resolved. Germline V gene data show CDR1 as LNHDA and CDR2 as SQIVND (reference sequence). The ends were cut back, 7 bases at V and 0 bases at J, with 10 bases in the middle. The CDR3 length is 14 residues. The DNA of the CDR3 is TGTGCCAGTACAAGGAGCAGCTCTGGAAACACCATATATTTT. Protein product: CASTRSSSGNTIYF.

The CDR3 DNA follows: TGTGCCAGTAGTATGGGCGCGTTCACTGGAAACACCATATATTTT. It specifies CASSMGAFTGNTIYF. V is TRBV19 and J is TRBJ1-3; no reliable D call. Between the trimmed V and J ends, which lost 3 bases and 2 bases, there was a span of 11 bases. The CDR3 length is 15 residues. Looked up from germline, CDR1 is LNHDA and CDR2 is SQIVND (reference sequence).

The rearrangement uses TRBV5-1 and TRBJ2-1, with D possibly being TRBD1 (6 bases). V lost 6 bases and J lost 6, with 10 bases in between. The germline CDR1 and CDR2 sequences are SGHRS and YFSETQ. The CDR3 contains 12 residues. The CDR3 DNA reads TGCGCCAGCACCACACAGGGCAATGAGCAGTTCTTC. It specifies CASTTQGNEQFF.

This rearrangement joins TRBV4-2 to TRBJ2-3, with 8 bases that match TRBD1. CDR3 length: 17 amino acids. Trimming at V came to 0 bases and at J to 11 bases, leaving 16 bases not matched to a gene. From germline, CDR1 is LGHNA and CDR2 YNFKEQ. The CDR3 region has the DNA TGTGCCAGCAGCCAAGATCCGGGCAGGGGGCCGGGGACGGGGCAGTATTTT. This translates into CASSQDPGRGPGTGQYF.